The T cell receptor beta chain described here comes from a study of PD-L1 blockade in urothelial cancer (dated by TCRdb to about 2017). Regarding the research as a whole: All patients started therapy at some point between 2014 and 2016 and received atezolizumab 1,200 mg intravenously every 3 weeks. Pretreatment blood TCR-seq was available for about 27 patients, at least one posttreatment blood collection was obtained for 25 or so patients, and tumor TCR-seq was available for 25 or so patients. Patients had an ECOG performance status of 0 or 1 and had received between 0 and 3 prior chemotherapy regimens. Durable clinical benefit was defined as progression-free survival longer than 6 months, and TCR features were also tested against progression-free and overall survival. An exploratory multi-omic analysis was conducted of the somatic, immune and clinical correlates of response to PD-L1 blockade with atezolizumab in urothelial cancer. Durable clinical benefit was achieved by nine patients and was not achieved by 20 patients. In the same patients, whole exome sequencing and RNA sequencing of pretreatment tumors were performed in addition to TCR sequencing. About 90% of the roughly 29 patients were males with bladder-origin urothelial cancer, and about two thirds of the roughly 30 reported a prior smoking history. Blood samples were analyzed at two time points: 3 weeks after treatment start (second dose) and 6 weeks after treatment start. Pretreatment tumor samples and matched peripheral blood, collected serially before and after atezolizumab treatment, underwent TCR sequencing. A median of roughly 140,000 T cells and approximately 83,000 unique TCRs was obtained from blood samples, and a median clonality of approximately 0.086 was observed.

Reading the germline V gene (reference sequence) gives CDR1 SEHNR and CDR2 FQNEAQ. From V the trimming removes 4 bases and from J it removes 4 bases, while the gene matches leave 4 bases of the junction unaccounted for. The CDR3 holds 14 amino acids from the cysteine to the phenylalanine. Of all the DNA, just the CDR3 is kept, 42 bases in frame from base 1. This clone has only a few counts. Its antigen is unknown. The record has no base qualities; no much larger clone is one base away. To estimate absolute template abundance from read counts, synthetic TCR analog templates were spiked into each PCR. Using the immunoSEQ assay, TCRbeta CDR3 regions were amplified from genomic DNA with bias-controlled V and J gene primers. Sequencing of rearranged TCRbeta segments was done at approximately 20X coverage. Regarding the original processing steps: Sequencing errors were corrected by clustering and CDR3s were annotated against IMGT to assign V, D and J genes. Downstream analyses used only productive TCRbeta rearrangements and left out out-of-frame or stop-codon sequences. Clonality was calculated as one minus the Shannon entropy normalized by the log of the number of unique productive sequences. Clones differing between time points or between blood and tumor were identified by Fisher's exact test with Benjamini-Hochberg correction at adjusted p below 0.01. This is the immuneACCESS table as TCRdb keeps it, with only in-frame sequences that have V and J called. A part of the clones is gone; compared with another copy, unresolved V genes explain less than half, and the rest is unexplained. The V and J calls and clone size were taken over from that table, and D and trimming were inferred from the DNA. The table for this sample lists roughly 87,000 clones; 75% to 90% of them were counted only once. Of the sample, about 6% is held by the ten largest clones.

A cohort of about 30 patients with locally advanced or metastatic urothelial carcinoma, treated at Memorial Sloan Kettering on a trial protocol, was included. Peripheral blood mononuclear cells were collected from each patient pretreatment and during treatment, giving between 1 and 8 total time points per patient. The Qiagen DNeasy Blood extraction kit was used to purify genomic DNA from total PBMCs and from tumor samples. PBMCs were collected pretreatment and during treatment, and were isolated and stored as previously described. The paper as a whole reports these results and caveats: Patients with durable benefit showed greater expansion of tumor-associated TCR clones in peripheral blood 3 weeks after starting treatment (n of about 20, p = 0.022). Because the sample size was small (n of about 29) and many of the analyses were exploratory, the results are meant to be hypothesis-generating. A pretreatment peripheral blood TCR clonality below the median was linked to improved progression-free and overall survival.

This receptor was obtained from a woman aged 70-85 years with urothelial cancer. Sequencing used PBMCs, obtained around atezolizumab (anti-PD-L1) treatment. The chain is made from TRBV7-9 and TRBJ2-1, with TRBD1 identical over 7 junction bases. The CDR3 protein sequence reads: CASSSRQGYNEQFF. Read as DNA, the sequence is TGTGCCAGCAGCTCTCGACAGGGTTACAATGAGCAGTTCTTC.